This is a list of T cell receptor beta chains from one sample in a study of cytomegalovirus exposure and HLA in healthy donors. Clones were read by immunoSEQ multiplex PCR, and TCRdb kept only the in-frame ones, dropping some. The data show around 170,000 clones, around 86% seen once. Source material: PBMCs. Source of these receptors: a man in his forties or fifties in good health and CMV-seropositive. Both conserved end residues are part of each CDR3. D genes are given only for firm matches. A clone size is listed for some rows: how often the clone was seen (once, few, many), or a class if it is expanded.

v_gene	d_gene	abundance	j_gene	CDR3nt	CDR3aa
TRBV13	TRBD2	NA	TRBJ2-5	TGTGCCAGCAGCTTGGGGGCGGGGGGGTTAAACCAAGAGACCCAGTACTTC	CASSLGAGGLNQETQYF
TRBV7-6	TRBD2	NA	TRBJ2-7	TGTGCCAGCGCACTAGCGGGAAATGGGGGTGGGGAGCAGTACTTC	CASALAGNGGGEQYF
TRBV5-1	NA	NA	TRBJ2-1	TGCGCCAGCAGCGGCGGCCTAGCACCTACGGGGAATGAGCAGTTCTTC	CASSGGLAPTGNEQFF
TRBV4-3	NA	few	TRBJ2-7	TGCGCCAGCAGCCAAGACTGGACAGTAGCCTACGAGCAGTACTTC	CASSQDWTVAYEQYF
TRBV11-2	TRBD1	NA	TRBJ2-2	TGTGCCAGCAGCCCGGACAGGGGGTTACCGGCGAACACCGGGGAGCTGTTTTTT	CASSPDRGLPANTGELFF
TRBV19	TRBD2	NA	TRBJ2-1	TGTGCCAGTAGTATACTCCCAGCGGGGGTCTACAATGAGCAGTTCTTC	CASSILPAGVYNEQFF
TRBV2	TRBD1	few	TRBJ2-7	TGTGCCAGCAGGTGGACAGGGGGAGAGCAGTACTTC	CASRWTGGEQYF
TRBV4-1	NA	NA	TRBJ2-3	TGCGCCAGCAGCCAAGCGGGTACGCAGTATTTT	CASSQAGTQYF
TRBV19	NA	NA	TRBJ2-7	TGTGCCAGTAGCAGGGACTCCTGGGGGGAGCAGTACTTC	CASSRDSWGEQYF
TRBV28	TRBD1	NA	TRBJ1-2	TGTGCCAGCAGTAAGACAGGGGTTAACTATGGCTACACCTTC	CASSKTGVNYGYTF
TRBV7-9	TRBD2	NA	TRBJ2-3	TGTGCCAGCAGCTTACTAGCGGGGGACTTCACAGATACGCAGTATTTT	CASSLLAGDFTDTQYF
TRBV7-6	NA	NA	TRBJ2-7	TGTGCCAGCAGCTTAGCCAGTCCCTACGAGCAGTACTTC	CASSLASPYEQYF
TRBV19	NA	NA	TRBJ2-7	TGTGCCAGTAGTATGGGAGCTAGCAGCTACGAGCAGTACTTC	CASSMGASSYEQYF
TRBV29-1	TRBD1	NA	TRBJ1-5	TGCAGCGTTGAACGAGGGGACAGGGATAAGAGCAATCAGCCCCAGCATTTT	CSVERGDRDKSNQPQHF
TRBV29-1	NA	NA	TRBJ2-2	TGCAGCGTTGAAGACCCCAGGAACACCGGGGAGCTGTTTTTT	CSVEDPRNTGELFF
TRBV27	NA	NA	TRBJ1-5	TGTGCCAGCAGCTTCCAGGGTAGCAATCAGCCCCAGCATTTT	CASSFQGSNQPQHF
TRBV5-1	NA	NA	TRBJ2-1	TGCGCCAGCCAGACACCTTACAATGAGCAGTTCTTC	CASQTPYNEQFF
TRBV15	NA	few	TRBJ1-2	TGTGCCACCAGCAGAGTGCAGGGAGGGAGCTATGGCTACACCTTC	CATSRVQGGSYGYTF
TRBV11-3	TRBD1	NA	TRBJ2-7	TGTGCCAGCAGCTTAGCCCTTGGGACAGGCCGATCGTCCTACGAGCAGTACTTC	CASSLALGTGRSSYEQYF
TRBV28	TRBD2	NA	TRBJ2-2	TGTGCCAGCAGTTTACGGGTAGCGGGGTCCGGGGAGCTGTTTTTT	CASSLRVAGSGELFF
TRBV10-3	NA	once	TRBJ1-4	TGTGCCATCAGTGGAGGACGGGGGTTTGGTGAAAAACTGTTTTTT	CAISGGRGFGEKLFF
TRBV15	NA	NA	TRBJ2-2	TGTGCCACCAGCAGAGACAGGGTTGACACCGGGGAGCTGTTTTTT	CATSRDRVDTGELFF
TRBV19	TRBD2	few	TRBJ2-3	TGTGCCAGTGCCCGACGGCCGGGACTAGCCCCAGATACGCAGTATTTT	CASARRPGLAPDTQYF
TRBV2	TRBD2	NA	TRBJ2-7	TGTGCCTCCTATCGGGAGGGACCCGAGCAGTACTTC	CASYREGPEQYF
TRBV7-2	NA	NA	TRBJ2-3	TGTGCCAGCAGCTCTACCACAGATACGCAGTATTTT	CASSSTTDTQYF
TRBV30	NA	NA	TRBJ1-2	TGTGCCTGGAGTGTAAGGCGGACTAACTATGGCTACACCTTC	CAWSVRRTNYGYTF
TRBV28	NA	once	TRBJ2-7	TGTGCCACCCAAGGGACAATGAAAAACGAGCAGTACTTC	CATQGTMKNEQYF
TRBV7-2	NA	NA	TRBJ2-3	TGTGCCAGCAGCTTTCTACCGGGGGGCCCAGATACGCAGTATTTT	CASSFLPGGPDTQYF
TRBV2	NA	NA	TRBJ2-7	TGTGCCAGCAGCCATCGACTAGGTATGGGCGAGCAGTACTTC	CASSHRLGMGEQYF
TRBV5-1	TRBD2	NA	TRBJ2-1	TGCGCCAGCAGCTTGTTAGCGGGGGGCTACAATGAGCAGTTCTTC	CASSLLAGGYNEQFF
TRBV4-2	NA	NA	TRBJ2-1	TGTGCCAGCAGTCCGAACCGGAATGAGCAGTTCTTC	CASSPNRNEQFF
TRBV19	TRBD2	NA	TRBJ2-5	TGTGCCAGTAGTACTAGCGGGGGGGCGTCTGAGACCCAGTACTTC	CASSTSGGASETQYF
TRBV15	NA	NA	TRBJ1-5	TGTGCCACCAGCAGAGTGACCGGGAGGGGTAGCAATCAGCCCCAGCATTTT	CATSRVTGRGSNQPQHF
TRBV19	NA	few	TRBJ1-5	TGTGCCAGTAGTACAGGGTACCAGCCCCAGCATTTT	CASSTGYQPQHF
TRBV5-1	TRBD1	NA	TRBJ2-3	TGCGCCAGCAGTTTGGGGTACGGGGACAGAAGCACAGATACGCAGTATTTT	CASSLGYGDRSTDTQYF
TRBV4-1	NA	NA	TRBJ2-5	TGCGCCAGCAGCCAAGATGGGCGAAACCAAGAGACCCAGTACTTC	CASSQDGRNQETQYF
TRBV14	TRBD1	few	TRBJ2-3	TGTGCCAGCAGCCAAGGGGACAGGAGGACAGATACGCAGTATTTT	CASSQGDRRTDTQYF
TRBV7-3	NA	once	TRBJ1-3	TGTGCCAGCAGCTTAACTAGTCCTAGCTCTGGAAACACCATATATTTT	CASSLTSPSSGNTIYF
TRBV30	NA	NA	TRBJ2-4	TGTGCCTGCCACGAAACCGGGACAACGTACTTC	CACHETGTTYF
TRBV5-1	TRBD1	NA	TRBJ1-1	TGCGCCAGCAGCTTCGGGACAGGGAACACTGAAGCTTTCTTT	CASSFGTGNTEAFF
TRBV5-1	NA	NA	TRBJ2-1	TGTGCCAGCAGCGGAGGGTTTGAGCAGTTCTTC	CASSGGFEQFF
TRBV7-2	TRBD2	once	TRBJ2-7	TGTGCCAGCAGCTTACTACAGCGGGGGGACTACGAGCAGTACTTC	CASSLLQRGDYEQYF
TRBV7-9	TRBD1	NA	TRBJ2-7	TGTGCCAGCAGCTTATTGAGGGACAGGGACTACGAGCAGTACTTC	CASSLLRDRDYEQYF
TRBV28	NA	NA	TRBJ1-2	TGTGCCAGCAGTGACAGCTATGGCTACACCTTC	CASSDSYGYTF
TRBV9	TRBD1	NA	TRBJ1-2	TGTGCCAGCAGCGGGGGACAGGGGGCGCAGGGCTATGGCTACACCTTC	CASSGGQGAQGYGYTF
TRBV7-9	TRBD2	NA	TRBJ2-3	TGTGCCAGCAGCTCGGGAGGTAGCGGGTCAGAAACAGATACGCAGTATTTT	CASSSGGSGSETDTQYF
TRBV19	TRBD1	NA	TRBJ2-7	TGTGCCAGTAGTGTGGACAGGGCCGTTACGATGGAGCAGTACTTC	CASSVDRAVTMEQYF
TRBV27	NA	NA	TRBJ2-7	TGTGCCAGCAGTTCGGACTACTCCTACGAGCAGTACTTC	CASSSDYSYEQYF
TRBV7-9	NA	NA	TRBJ2-7	TGTGCCAGCAGCTTACGGCGCGGGGAGGCCTACGAGCAGTACTTC	CASSLRRGEAYEQYF
TRBV5-1	NA	NA	TRBJ1-1	TGCGCCAGCAGCTTGATGGATTACGGGGGAGGGACTGAAGCTTTCTTT	CASSLMDYGGGTEAFF
TRBV4-1	NA	NA	TRBJ2-4	TGCGCCAGCAGCCAAGAGTCCCAGCAGGGGGCCAAAAACATTCAGTACTTC	CASSQESQQGAKNIQYF
TRBV6-6	TRBD1	NA	TRBJ2-3	TGTGCCAGCATCGCCACAGGGGTTAGCGCAGATACGCAGTATTTT	CASIATGVSADTQYF
TRBV5-3	NA	NA	TRBJ2-1	TGTGCCAGAATCAGTAGCGGCTGCTCCTACAATGAGCAGTTCTTC	CARISSGCSYNEQFF
TRBV11-2	TRBD2	NA	TRBJ2-7	TGTGCCAGCAGCTTATCACACGGGGGGGACGAGCAGTACTTC	CASSLSHGGDEQYF
TRBV6-5	NA	few	TRBJ1-3	TGTGCCAGCAGGCCGTCAGGGAAAGGTGGAAACACCATATATTTT	CASRPSGKGGNTIYF
TRBV25-1	NA	NA	TRBJ2-7	TGTGCCAGCAGTGAAACTAGGGGGGGGCGATATCTACACGAGCAGTACTTC	CASSETRGGRYLHEQYF
TRBV10-3	NA	NA	TRBJ1-6	TGTGCCATCAGTGAGTCTGGTCCATCGGCCCTCCACTTT	CAISESGPSALHF
TRBV5-1	NA	few	TRBJ2-4	TGCGCCAGCAGCTTCAGAACAGGGATAAAAAACATTCAGTACTTC	CASSFRTGIKNIQYF